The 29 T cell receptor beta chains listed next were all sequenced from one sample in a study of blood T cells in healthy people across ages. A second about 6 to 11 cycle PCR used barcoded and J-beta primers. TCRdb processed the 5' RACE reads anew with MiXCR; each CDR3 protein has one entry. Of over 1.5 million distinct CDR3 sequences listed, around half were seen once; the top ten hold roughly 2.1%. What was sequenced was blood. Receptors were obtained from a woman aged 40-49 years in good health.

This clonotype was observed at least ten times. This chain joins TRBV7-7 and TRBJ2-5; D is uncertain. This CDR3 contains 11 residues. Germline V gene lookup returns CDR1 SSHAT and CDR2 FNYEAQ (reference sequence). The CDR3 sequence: CAGSAQETQYF. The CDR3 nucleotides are TGTGCGGGCTCAGCCCAAGAGACCCAGTACTTC. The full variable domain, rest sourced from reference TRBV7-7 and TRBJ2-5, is GAGVSQSPRYKVTKRGQDVTLRCDPISSHATLYWYQQALGQGPEFLTYFNYEAQPDKSGLPSDRFSAERPEGSISTLTIQRTEQRDSAMYRCAGSAQETQYFGPGTRLLVL.

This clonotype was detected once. As DNA, the CDR3 is TGTGCCAGCACAAGGTCCTCCTACGAGCAGTACTTC. Protein: CASTRSSYEQYF. V is TRBV6-1 and J is TRBJ2-7, with D hard to call. Per germline, CDR1 MNHNS and CDR2 SASEGT. This CDR3 has 12 residues. The V and J ends lost 7 bases and 0 bases respectively, with 7 bases between them.

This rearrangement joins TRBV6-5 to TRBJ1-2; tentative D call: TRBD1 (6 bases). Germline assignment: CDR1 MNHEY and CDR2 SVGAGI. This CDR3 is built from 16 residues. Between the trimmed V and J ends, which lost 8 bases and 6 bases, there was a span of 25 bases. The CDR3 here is CASGMLTGKGLHGYTF. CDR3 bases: TGTGCCAGCGGGATGTTAACAGGGAAGGGGTTGCATGGCTACACCTTC.

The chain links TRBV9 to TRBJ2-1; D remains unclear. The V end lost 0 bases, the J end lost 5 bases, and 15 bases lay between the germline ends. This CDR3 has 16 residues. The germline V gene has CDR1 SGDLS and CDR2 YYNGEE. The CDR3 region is CASSVGRASANNEQFF. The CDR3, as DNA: TGTGCCAGCAGCGTAGGACGTGCGTCGGCGAACAATGAGCAGTTCTTC.

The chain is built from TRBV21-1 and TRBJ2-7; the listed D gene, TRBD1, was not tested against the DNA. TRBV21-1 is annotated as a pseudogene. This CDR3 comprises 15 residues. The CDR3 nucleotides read TGTGCCAGCAGCCCCCCAGTAAGGGGGACCTACGAGCAGTACTTC. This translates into CASSPPVRGTYEQYF.

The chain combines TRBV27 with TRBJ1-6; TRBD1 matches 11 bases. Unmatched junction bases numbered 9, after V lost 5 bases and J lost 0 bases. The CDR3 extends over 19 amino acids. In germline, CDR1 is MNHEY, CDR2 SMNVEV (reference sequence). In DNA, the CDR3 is TGTGCCAGCAGTCCGAGGGACAGGGGGTTAAGCTCCTATAATTCACCCCTCCACTTT. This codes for CASSPRDRGLSSYNSPLHF.

Written as DNA, the CDR3 is TGTGCCAGCAGCTCCGACAGGGGGCTATCAGATACGCAGTATTTT. This codes for CASSSDRGLSDTQYF. The rearrangement joins TRBV7-2 to TRBJ2-3, with 10 positions matching TRBD1. The CDR3 has 15 residues. Germline CDR1 is SGHTA and CDR2 is FQGNSA. V gave up 4 bases and J gave up 4 bases; unmatched junction bases: 5.

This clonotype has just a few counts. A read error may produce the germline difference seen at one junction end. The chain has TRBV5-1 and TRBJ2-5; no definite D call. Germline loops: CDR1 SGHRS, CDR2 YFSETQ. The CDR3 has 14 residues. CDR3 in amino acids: CASSLVGTQETQYF. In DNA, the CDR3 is TGTGCCAGCAGCTTGGTAGGAACTCAAGAGACCCAGTACTTC. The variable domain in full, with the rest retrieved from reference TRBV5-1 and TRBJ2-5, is KAGVTQTPRYLIKTRGQQVTLSCSPISGHRSVSWYQQTPGQGLQFLFEYFSETQRNKGNFPGRFSGRQFSNSRSEMNVSTLELGDSALYLCASSLVGTQETQYFGPGTRLLVL.

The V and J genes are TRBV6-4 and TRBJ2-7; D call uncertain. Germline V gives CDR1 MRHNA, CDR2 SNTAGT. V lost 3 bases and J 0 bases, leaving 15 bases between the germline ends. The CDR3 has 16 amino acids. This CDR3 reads CASSESSSMFSYEQYF. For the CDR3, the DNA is TGTGCCAGCAGTGAATCGAGCTCGATGTTCTCCTACGAGCAGTACTTC.

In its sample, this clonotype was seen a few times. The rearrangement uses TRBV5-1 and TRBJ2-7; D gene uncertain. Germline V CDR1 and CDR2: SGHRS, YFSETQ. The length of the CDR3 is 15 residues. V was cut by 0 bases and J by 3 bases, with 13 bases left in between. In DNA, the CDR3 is TGCGCCAGCAGCTTGGGGGGTATCCCCCTCTACGAGCAGTACTTC. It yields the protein CASSLGGIPLYEQYF.

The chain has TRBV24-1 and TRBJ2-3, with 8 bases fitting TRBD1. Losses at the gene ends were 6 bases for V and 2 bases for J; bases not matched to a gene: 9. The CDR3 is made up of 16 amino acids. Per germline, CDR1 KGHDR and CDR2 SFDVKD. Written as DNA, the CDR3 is TGTGCCACCAGTTCCCTGGGGACAGGAAACACAGATACGCAGTATTTT. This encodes CATSSLGTGNTDTQYF.

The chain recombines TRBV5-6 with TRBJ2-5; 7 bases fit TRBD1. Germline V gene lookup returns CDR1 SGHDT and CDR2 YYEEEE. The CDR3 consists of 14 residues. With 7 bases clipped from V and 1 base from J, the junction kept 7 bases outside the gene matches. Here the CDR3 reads CASGSDRVQETQYF. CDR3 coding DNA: TGTGCCAGCGGCTCTGACAGGGTCCAAGAGACCCAGTACTTC.

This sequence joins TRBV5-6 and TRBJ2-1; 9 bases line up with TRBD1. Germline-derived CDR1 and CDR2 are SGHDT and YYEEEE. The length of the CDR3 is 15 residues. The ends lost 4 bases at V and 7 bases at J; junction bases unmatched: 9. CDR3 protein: CASSRTGGARNEQFF. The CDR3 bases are TGTGCCAGCAGCCGAACAGGGGGCGCTAGGAATGAGCAGTTCTTC.

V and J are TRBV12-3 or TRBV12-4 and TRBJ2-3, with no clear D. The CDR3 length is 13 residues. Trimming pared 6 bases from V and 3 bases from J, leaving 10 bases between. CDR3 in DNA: TGTGCCAGCAGAATATTACGGACAGATACGCAGTATTTT. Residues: CASRILRTDTQYF.

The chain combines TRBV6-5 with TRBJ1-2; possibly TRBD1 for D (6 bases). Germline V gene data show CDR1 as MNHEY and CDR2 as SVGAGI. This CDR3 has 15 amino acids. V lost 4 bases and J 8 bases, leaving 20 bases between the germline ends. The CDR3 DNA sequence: TGTGCCAGCAGTTTTACAGGGCGGATTATCATGGGCTACACCTTC. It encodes CASSFTGRIIMGYTF.

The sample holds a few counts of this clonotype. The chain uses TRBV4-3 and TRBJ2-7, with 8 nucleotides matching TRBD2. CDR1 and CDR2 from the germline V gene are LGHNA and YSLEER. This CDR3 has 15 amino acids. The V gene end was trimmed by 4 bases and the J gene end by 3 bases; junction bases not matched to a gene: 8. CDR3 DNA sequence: TGCGCCAGCAGCCTTCGGACTAGCCAGGACTACGAGCAGTACTTC. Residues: CASSLRTSQDYEQYF.

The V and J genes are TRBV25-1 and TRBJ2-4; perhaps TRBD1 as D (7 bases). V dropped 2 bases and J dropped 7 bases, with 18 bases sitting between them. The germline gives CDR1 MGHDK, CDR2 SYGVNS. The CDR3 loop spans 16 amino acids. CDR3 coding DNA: TGTGCCAGCAGTGAAGCGGGGCAGGGGGTGGGGAACATTCAGTACTTC. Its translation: CASSEAGQGVGNIQYF. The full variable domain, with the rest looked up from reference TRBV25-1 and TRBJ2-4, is EADIYQTPRYLVIGTGKKITLECSQTMGHDKMYWYQQDPGMELHLIHYSYGVNSTEKGDLSSESTVSRIRTEHFPLTLESARPSHTSQYLCASSEAGQGVGNIQYFGAGTRLSVL.

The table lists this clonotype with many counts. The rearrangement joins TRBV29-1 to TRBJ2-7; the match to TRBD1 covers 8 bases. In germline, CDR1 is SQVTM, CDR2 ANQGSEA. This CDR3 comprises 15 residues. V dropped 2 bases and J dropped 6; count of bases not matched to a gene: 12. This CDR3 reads CSVERIAGGRSEQYF. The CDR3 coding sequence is TGCAGCGTTGAAAGGATAGCAGGGGGCCGAAGCGAGCAGTACTTC.

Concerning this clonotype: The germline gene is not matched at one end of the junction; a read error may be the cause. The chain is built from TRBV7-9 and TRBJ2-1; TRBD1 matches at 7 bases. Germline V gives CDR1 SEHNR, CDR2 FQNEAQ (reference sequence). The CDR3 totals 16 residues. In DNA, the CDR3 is TGTGCCAGTAGCTTAGAGGGGGACAGAGCTTACAATGAGCAGTTCTTC. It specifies CASSLEGDRAYNEQFF.

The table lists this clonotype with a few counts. The CDR3 is CASSLPSLGETQYF. The CDR3 nucleotides are TGTGCCAGCAGCTTACCTTCCTTAGGGGAGACCCAGTACTTC. The rearrangement links TRBV11-2 to TRBJ2-5; D not certain. Germline-derived CDR1 and CDR2 are SGHAT and FQNNGV. The CDR3 runs to 14 residues. The V gene lost 2 bases and the J gene lost 5 bases, with 12 bases spanning the gap.

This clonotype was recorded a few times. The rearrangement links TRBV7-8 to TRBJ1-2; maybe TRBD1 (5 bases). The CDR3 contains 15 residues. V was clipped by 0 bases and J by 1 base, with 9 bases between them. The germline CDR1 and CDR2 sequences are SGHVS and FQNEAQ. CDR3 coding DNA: TGTGCCAGCAGCTTAGCGGCAGGGAATAACTATGGCTACACCTTC. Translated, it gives CASSLAAGNNYGYTF.

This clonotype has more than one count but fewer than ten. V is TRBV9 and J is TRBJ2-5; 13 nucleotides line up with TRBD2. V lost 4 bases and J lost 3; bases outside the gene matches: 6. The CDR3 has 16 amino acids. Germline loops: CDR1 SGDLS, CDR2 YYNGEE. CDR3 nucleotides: TGTGCCAGCAGCCCAACACTAGCGGGGGGGGAAGAGACCCAGTACTTC. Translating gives CASSPTLAGGEETQYF. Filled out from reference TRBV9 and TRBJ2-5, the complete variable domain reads DSGVTQTPKHLITATGQRVTLRCSPRSGDLSVYWYQQSLDQGLQFLIQYYNGEERAKGNILERFSAQQFPDLHSELNLSSLELGDSALYFCASSPTLAGGEETQYFGPGTRLLVL.

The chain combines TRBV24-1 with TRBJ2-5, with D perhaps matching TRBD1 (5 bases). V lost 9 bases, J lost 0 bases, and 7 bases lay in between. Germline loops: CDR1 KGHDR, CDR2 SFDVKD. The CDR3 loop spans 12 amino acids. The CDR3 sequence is CATAGYQETQYF. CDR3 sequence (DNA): TGTGCCACCGCAGGGTACCAAGAGACCCAGTACTTC.

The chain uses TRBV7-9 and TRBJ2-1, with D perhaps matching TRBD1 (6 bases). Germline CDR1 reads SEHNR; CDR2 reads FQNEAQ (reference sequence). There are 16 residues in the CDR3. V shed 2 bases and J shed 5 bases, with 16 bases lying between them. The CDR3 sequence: CASSLRGTGSHNEQFF. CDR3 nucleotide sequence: TGTGCCAGCAGCTTACGAGGTACAGGGTCCCACAATGAGCAGTTCTTC.

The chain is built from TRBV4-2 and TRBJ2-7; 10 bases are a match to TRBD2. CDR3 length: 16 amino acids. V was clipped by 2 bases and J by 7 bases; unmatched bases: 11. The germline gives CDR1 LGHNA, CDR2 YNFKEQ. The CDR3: CASSQLGLAAMDEQYF. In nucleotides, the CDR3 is TGTGCCAGCAGCCAACTCGGACTAGCGGCCATGGATGAGCAGTACTTC.

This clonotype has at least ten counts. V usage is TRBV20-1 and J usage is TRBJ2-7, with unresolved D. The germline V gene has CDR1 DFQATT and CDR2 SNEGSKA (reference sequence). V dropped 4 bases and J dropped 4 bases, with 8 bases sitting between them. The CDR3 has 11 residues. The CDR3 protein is CSAKDGYEQYF. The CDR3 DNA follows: TGCAGTGCTAAGGACGGGTACGAGCAGTACTTC.

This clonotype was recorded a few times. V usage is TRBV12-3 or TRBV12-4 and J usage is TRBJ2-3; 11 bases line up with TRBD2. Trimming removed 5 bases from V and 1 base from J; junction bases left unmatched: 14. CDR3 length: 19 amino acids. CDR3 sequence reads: CASSPRPSLLAGGTDTQYF. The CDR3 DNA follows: TGTGCCAGCAGTCCCCGCCCCTCTCTACTAGCGGGGGGCACAGATACGCAGTATTTT.

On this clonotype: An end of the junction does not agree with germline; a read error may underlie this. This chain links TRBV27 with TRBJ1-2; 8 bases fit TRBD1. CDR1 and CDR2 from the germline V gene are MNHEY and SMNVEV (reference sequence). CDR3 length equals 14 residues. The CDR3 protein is CASSMGQANCGYTF. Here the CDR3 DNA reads TGTGCCAGCAGTATGGGACAGGCGAACTGTGGCTACACCTTC.

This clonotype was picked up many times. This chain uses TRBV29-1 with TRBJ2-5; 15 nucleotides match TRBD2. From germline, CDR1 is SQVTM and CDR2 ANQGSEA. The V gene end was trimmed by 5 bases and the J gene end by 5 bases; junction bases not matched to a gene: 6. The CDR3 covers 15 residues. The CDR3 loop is CSVRGGLAGGETQYF. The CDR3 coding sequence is TGCAGCGTTCGTGGGGGACTAGCGGGGGGTGAGACCCAGTACTTC. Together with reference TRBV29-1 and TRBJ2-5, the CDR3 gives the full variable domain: SAVISQKPSRDICQRGTSLTIQCQVDSQVTMMFWYRQQPGQSLTLIATANQGSEATYESGFVIDKFPISRPNLTFSTLTVSNMSPEDSSIYLCSVRGGLAGGETQYFGPGTRLLVL.